This is a list of T cell receptor beta chains from one sample in a study of CD8 T cells in ankylosing spondylitis. TCRdb used MiXCR to reprocess the 5' RACE reads, holding one entry per CDR3 protein. The sample holds approximately 300,000 distinct CDR3 sequences, roughly 8% seen once. Sample: blood, either unsorted or a sorted T cell fraction (not recorded which). The receptors were sampled from a male donor with ankylosing spondylitis. CDR3s include the opening cysteine and the closing phenylalanine or tryptophan. A D gene is named only where the DNA matches it firmly. Rows give clone size only sometimes, using once, few, many, or a class for an expanded clone.

D gene: -
V gene: TRBV10-1
clone size: few
CDR3 length: 14
J gene: TRBJ2-7
CDR3 protein: CASSESGLLAEQYF
CDR3 DNA: TGCGCCAGCAGTGAGTCCGGCCTTTTGGCCGAGCAGTACTTC

D gene: -
V gene: TRBV14
clone size: few
CDR3 length: 16
J gene: TRBJ1-2
CDR3 protein: CASSQRDSDPLHGYTF
CDR3 DNA: TGTGCCAGCAGCCAAAGGGACTCCGACCCTCTCCATGGCTACACCTTC

D gene: TRBD1
V gene: TRBV28
clone size: -
CDR3 length: 13
J gene: TRBJ1-5
CDR3 protein: CASTRGGDQPQHF
CDR3 DNA: TGTGCCAGCACCAGGGGGGGAGATCAGCCCCAGCATTTT

D gene: -
V gene: TRBV3-1
clone size: few
CDR3 length: 12
J gene: TRBJ2-1
CDR3 protein: CASSHQNDEQFF
CDR3 DNA: TGTGCCAGCAGCCACCAAAACGATGAGCAGTTCTTC

D gene: -
V gene: TRBV27
clone size: -
CDR3 length: 15
J gene: TRBJ1-5
CDR3 protein: CASSLGANSNQPQHF
CDR3 DNA: TGTGCCAGCAGTTTAGGGGCGAATAGCAATCAGCCCCAGCATTTT

D gene: -
V gene: TRBV6-1
clone size: few
CDR3 length: 13
J gene: TRBJ2-7
CDR3 protein: CASTYPGSYEQYF
CDR3 DNA: TGTGCCAGCACCTACCCCGGCAGTTACGAGCAGTACTTC

D gene: -
V gene: TRBV12-3/TRBV12-4
clone size: -
CDR3 length: 19
J gene: TRBJ2-7
CDR3 protein: CASSSPSKAAGLKLYEQYF
CDR3 DNA: TGTGCCAGCAGTTCCCCCTCAAAAGCGGCGGGACTCAAGCTTTACGAGCAGTACTTC

D gene: -
V gene: TRBV10-3
clone size: -
CDR3 length: 11
J gene: TRBJ2-1
CDR3 protein: CAIGLDSLQFF
CDR3 DNA: TGTGCCATCGGCTTGGACAGTTTGCAGTTCTTC

D gene: -
V gene: TRBV20-1
clone size: many
CDR3 length: 11
J gene: TRBJ2-2
CDR3 protein: CSAFYSAELFF
CDR3 DNA: TGCAGTGCTTTTTACTCAGCGGAGCTGTTTTTT

D gene: -
V gene: TRBV20-1
clone size: many
CDR3 length: 13
J gene: TRBJ1-1
CDR3 protein: CSAIRVAGTEAFF
CDR3 DNA: TGCAGTGCTATCAGGGTTGCGGGCACTGAAGCTTTCTTT

D gene: -
V gene: TRBV6-2/TRBV6-3
clone size: -
CDR3 length: 15
J gene: TRBJ2-3
CDR3 protein: CASSYAGHSTDTQYF
CDR3 DNA: TGTGCCAGCAGTTACGCGGGCCATAGCACAGATACGCAGTATTTT

D gene: TRBD2
V gene: TRBV14
clone size: many
CDR3 length: 16
J gene: TRBJ2-7
CDR3 protein: CASSSSRLAESYEQYF
CDR3 DNA: TGTGCCAGCAGCTCAAGTAGACTAGCGGAATCCTACGAGCAGTACTTC

D gene: -
V gene: TRBV7-8
clone size: -
CDR3 length: 13
J gene: TRBJ2-2
CDR3 protein: CASSYREGGELFF
CDR3 DNA: TGTGCCAGCAGTTACAGGGAAGGGGGGGAGCTGTTTTTT

D gene: TRBD2
V gene: TRBV20-1
clone size: many
CDR3 length: 14
J gene: TRBJ2-1
CDR3 protein: CSAGRLAGLGGQFF
CDR3 DNA: TGCAGTGCTGGCAGACTAGCGGGACTAGGGGGGCAGTTCTTC

D gene: -
V gene: TRBV5-1
clone size: few
CDR3 length: 15
J gene: TRBJ2-3
CDR3 protein: CASSGEGTPPDTQYF
CDR3 DNA: TGCGCCAGCAGCGGAGAGGGGACTCCGCCAGATACGCAGTATTTT

D gene: -
V gene: TRBV5-1
clone size: many
CDR3 length: 12
J gene: TRBJ1-2
CDR3 protein: CASSPEGYGYTF
CDR3 DNA: TGCGCCAGCAGCCCCGAGGGCTACGGCTACACCTTC

D gene: -
V gene: TRBV6-5
clone size: -
CDR3 length: 14
J gene: TRBJ2-1
CDR3 protein: CASSYSRQLNEQFF
CDR3 DNA: TGTGCCAGCAGTTACTCGCGACAGCTCAATGAGCAGTTCTTC

D gene: -
V gene: TRBV12-3/TRBV12-4
clone size: -
CDR3 length: 13
J gene: TRBJ1-1
CDR3 protein: CASKWRWDSEAFF
CDR3 DNA: TGTGCCAGCAAATGGCGGTGGGATTCTGAAGCTTTCTTT

D gene: TRBD2
V gene: TRBV5-1
clone size: many
CDR3 length: 15
J gene: TRBJ2-3
CDR3 protein: CASSLLGTNTDTQYF
CDR3 DNA: TGCGCCAGCAGCCTCCTCGGGACTAACACAGATACGCAGTATTTT

D gene: -
V gene: TRBV28
clone size: -
CDR3 length: 19
J gene: TRBJ1-5
CDR3 protein: CASSSPGPLNRYSNQPQHF
CDR3 DNA: TGTGCCAGCAGTTCCCCGGGACCCTTAAATCGCTATAGCAATCAGCCCCAGCATTTT

D gene: -
V gene: TRBV11-2
clone size: many
CDR3 length: 13
J gene: TRBJ2-5
CDR3 protein: CASSQGRGETQYF
CDR3 DNA: TGTGCCAGCAGTCAGGGAAGGGGAGAGACCCAGTACTTC

D gene: TRBD2
V gene: TRBV5-1
clone size: many
CDR3 length: 15
J gene: TRBJ2-2
CDR3 protein: CASSWRTSGTGELFF
CDR3 DNA: TGCGCCAGCAGCTGGAGGACTAGCGGCACCGGGGAGCTGTTTTTT

D gene: -
V gene: TRBV5-1
clone size: many
CDR3 length: 14
J gene: TRBJ2-1
CDR3 protein: CATRSGSSYNEQFF
CDR3 DNA: TGCGCCACCCGATCGGGGAGCTCCTACAATGAGCAGTTCTTC

D gene: TRBD1
V gene: TRBV11-1
clone size: few
CDR3 length: 18
J gene: TRBJ1-1
CDR3 protein: CASSPAPGTGVHNTEAFF
CDR3 DNA: TGTGCCAGCAGCCCCGCCCCCGGGACAGGGGTTCATAACACTGAAGCTTTCTTT

D gene: -
V gene: TRBV7-2
clone size: few
CDR3 length: 17
J gene: TRBJ2-1
CDR3 protein: CASSLPLVQFSYNEQFF
CDR3 DNA: TGTGCCAGCAGCTTACCATTAGTACAGTTCTCCTACAATGAGCAGTTCTTC

D gene: TRBD1
V gene: TRBV20-1
clone size: -
CDR3 length: 15
J gene: TRBJ2-5
CDR3 protein: CSARPDRGIQETQYF
CDR3 DNA: TGCAGTGCTAGACCCGACAGGGGAATACAAGAGACCCAGTACTTC

D gene: -
V gene: TRBV7-8
clone size: many
CDR3 length: 14
J gene: TRBJ2-2
CDR3 protein: CASSLASLPGELFF
CDR3 DNA: TGTGCCAGCAGCTTAGCGTCCCTACCCGGGGAGCTGTTTTTT